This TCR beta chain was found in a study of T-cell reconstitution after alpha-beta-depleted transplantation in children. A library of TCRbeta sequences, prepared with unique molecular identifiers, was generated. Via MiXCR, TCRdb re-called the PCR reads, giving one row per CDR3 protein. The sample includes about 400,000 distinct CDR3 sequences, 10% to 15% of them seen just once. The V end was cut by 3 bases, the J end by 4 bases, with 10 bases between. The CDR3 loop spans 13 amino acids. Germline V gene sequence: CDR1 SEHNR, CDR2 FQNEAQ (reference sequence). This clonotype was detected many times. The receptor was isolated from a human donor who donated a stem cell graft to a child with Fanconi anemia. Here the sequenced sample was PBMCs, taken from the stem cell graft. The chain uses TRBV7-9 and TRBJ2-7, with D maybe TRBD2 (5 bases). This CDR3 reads CASSFLGDYEQYF. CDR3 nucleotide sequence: TGTGCCAGCAGCTTCCTCGGGGATTACGAGCAGTACTTC.